The T cell receptor (beta chain) described here comes from a study of cytomegalovirus exposure and HLA in healthy donors. Study outcomes and limitations: Researchers reported in a later analysis that common viral pathogens appeared linked to several top clusters. Association of a missense DCLRE1C variant with TCR beta V- and J-gene trimming was reported in a later analysis. Prediction of most subjects' HLA-A and HLA-B alleles by TCR beta sequences was reportedly accurate.

13 Jbeta primers and 60 Vbeta primers were used for the PCR. The repertoire was sequenced with immunoSEQ multiplex PCR; TCRdb's copy has only in-frame clones and lacks some. The sample data list about 160,000 clones. This CDR3 spans 16 amino acids. Germline-derived CDR1 and CDR2 are SQVTM and ANQGSEA. As regards this clone: What it binds is unknown. Relative to the germline gene, one junction end is altered; a read error may explain this.

The V gene is TRBV29-1, the J gene TRBJ1-5; D gene uncertain. The sample taken for sequencing was PBMCs. This receptor was identified in a young man in good health and CMV-seronegative. Written as DNA, the CDR3 is TGCAGCGTGGCGGTTGACGGGTCCTTTAGCCATCAGCCCCAGCATTTT. Its protein is CSVAVDGSFSHQPQHF.